This T cell receptor (beta chain) appears in the sequencing data of a study of shared clonotypes between healthy human individuals. Some clones are missing from TCRdb's copy, which holds only in-frame ones; the method was immunoSEQ multiplex PCR. The data show 2 million to 2.5 million clones, 90% to 95% seen once. CDR3 length: 18 amino acids. CDR1 MGHRA and CDR2 YSYEKL come from the germline V gene. Deletions cut 3 bases from V and 6 bases from J, with 24 bases between. The sequenced material came from naive CD4+ T cells from PBMCs. Subset of the sample: CD45RA+ positively selected. The chain joins TRBV4-1 to TRBJ2-1; D is ambiguous. The origin of this receptor is a man younger than 30 in good health. Some clones in this sample may be carry-over from other donors' samples. In nucleotides, the CDR3 is TGCGCCAGCAGCCACAAGCCAGGAAAAGCTATGGTTCCCAATGAGCAGTTCTTC. Protein sequence: CASSHKPGKAMVPNEQFF.